These T cell receptor beta chains were read from a single sample in a study of vaccination effects on CD4 cells after COVID-19. No cognate antigen is known for these TCRs. The assay was immunoSEQ multiplex PCR, and TCRdb's table has in-frame clones only and misses some. Here the sample spans tens of thousands of clones, 70% to 85% being singletons. Here the sequenced sample was CD4+ T cells from PBMCs cultured with HCoV-229E spike peptides, taken after COVID-19 vaccination. The receptors shown here come from a human donor who received a COVID-19 vaccine. CDR3s include the opening cysteine and the closing phenylalanine or tryptophan. The D gene is left open where the match is weak. Clone size is stated in some rows and not others, as once, few, many or a class when expanded.

CDR3nt,CDR3aa,v_gene,abundance,d_gene,j_gene
TGTGCCTGGTTGGGGGTCAGCCCAGATACGCAGTATTTT,CAWLGVSPDTQYF,TRBV30,-,-,TRBJ2-3
TGCGCCAGCAGCTTGGAAAGCCTTCGGTCTTCGGCCCTCCACTTT,CASSLESLRSSALHF,TRBV5-1,-,-,TRBJ1-6
TGTGCCAGCAGCGTAGAGGTTGGAAACACCATATATTTT,CASSVEVGNTIYF,TRBV9,-,-,TRBJ1-3
TGCGCCAGCAGCACGGAGGGCAGTAGGGGGTCACCCCTCCACTTT,CASSTEGSRGSPLHF,TRBV5-1,-,-,TRBJ1-6
TGTGCCAGCAGCTTCACAGATACGCAGTATTTT,CASSFTDTQYF,TRBV7-2,-,-,TRBJ2-3
TGTGCCAGCAGCTTAGGTCTAGCACAAGAGACCCAGTACTTC,CASSLGLAQETQYF,TRBV7-9,-,-,TRBJ2-5
TGTGCCAGCAGTCCCCGAACTAGCAAGGCAGATACGCAGTATTTT,CASSPRTSKADTQYF,TRBV6-5,-,-,TRBJ2-3
TGTGCCAGCAGCTCTTCGCCCAGCGGGGGGACTAGCACAGATACGCAGTATTTT,CASSSSPSGGTSTDTQYF,TRBV7-2,-,TRBD2,TRBJ2-3
TGCAGCGCCTTCGGACAGGACTATGGCTACACCTTC,CSAFGQDYGYTF,TRBV29-1,-,TRBD1,TRBJ1-2
TGTGCCAGCAGCCGTACCGGGACAGCTAATGAAAAACTGTTTTTT,CASSRTGTANEKLFF,TRBV3-1/TRBV3-2,-,TRBD1,TRBJ1-4
TGTGCCAGCCGGGCCCAAGCCGATTCACCCCTCCACTTT,CASRAQADSPLHF,TRBV2,-,-,TRBJ1-6
TGTGCCAGCAGTGAAGTGTCAGGGGGTGCGCAGTATTTT,CASSEVSGGAQYF,TRBV6-1,-,TRBD1,TRBJ2-3
TGTGCCAGCAGTACAGGGTGGCAGGAGCTGTTTTTT,CASSTGWQELFF,TRBV6-5,few,-,TRBJ2-2
TGTGCCAGCAGTCTAACTAGAGTCGACACAGATACGCAGTATTTT,CASSLTRVDTDTQYF,TRBV6-5,-,-,TRBJ2-3
TGTGCCAGCAGTTTCATTATAACCTCTAGAAACACCATATATTTT,CASSFIITSRNTIYF,TRBV6-5,-,-,TRBJ1-3
TGTGCCAGCAGCTGGGGACAGGGGCTCGATACGCAGTATTTT,CASSWGQGLDTQYF,TRBV7-9,-,TRBD1,TRBJ2-3
TGTGCCAGCGGAAGGTCTACCCTCAACTATGGCTACACCTTC,CASGRSTLNYGYTF,TRBV27,once,-,TRBJ1-2
TGTGCCAGCAGCGGCCAAAAGGGCGGAAATCAGCCCCAGCATTTT,CASSGQKGGNQPQHF,TRBV6-5,-,-,TRBJ1-5
TGCGCCAGCAGGACAACCGGGACTAGCGGGTTTGGAAACATTCAGTACTTC,CASRTTGTSGFGNIQYF,TRBV10-2,-,TRBD2,TRBJ2-4
TGTGCCAGCAGTTTCAGGGACAGAGGCACAGATACGCAGTATTTT,CASSFRDRGTDTQYF,TRBV6-2/TRBV6-3,-,TRBD1,TRBJ2-3
TGTGCCAGCAGCCTACTAGCGGGGAGTGCAGATACGCAGTATTTT,CASSLLAGSADTQYF,TRBV7-2,-,TRBD2,TRBJ2-3
TGTGCCAGCAGCTTAGGCATAGGCCAAATCACTGAAGCTTTCTTT,CASSLGIGQITEAFF,TRBV7-3,few,-,TRBJ1-1
TGCGCCAGCAGCCAAGAGGGGGGGGGCCCAGATACGCAGTATTTT,CASSQEGGGPDTQYF,TRBV4-3,-,-,TRBJ2-3
TGTGCCAGCAGCTCCCAGGGTCGCTATGGCTACACCTTC,CASSSQGRYGYTF,TRBV7-2,-,-,TRBJ1-2
TGTGCCAGCAGTGAAGGCGGTCTAGTCAAAGAGACCCAGTACTTC,CASSEGGLVKETQYF,TRBV6-1,-,-,TRBJ2-5
TGCGCCAGCAGAGCACAGGGGAGGGAGACCCAGTACTTC,CASRAQGRETQYF,TRBV5-1,once,-,TRBJ2-5
TGTGCCAGTAGTCTGGCCGGGGGCATGAACACTGAAGCTTTCTTT,CASSLAGGMNTEAFF,TRBV19,-,-,TRBJ1-1
TGTGCCAGCAGTGAGGACGGTGTTAACATTCAGTACTTC,CASSEDGVNIQYF,TRBV2,-,-,TRBJ2-4
TGTGCCAGCAGCGACACAGGGACTGAAGCTTTCTTT,CASSDTGTEAFF,TRBV3-1/TRBV3-2,-,-,TRBJ1-1
TGTGCCAGTAGTATATGGGGTCGGGAGAACACAGATACGCAGTATTTT,CASSIWGRENTDTQYF,TRBV19,-,-,TRBJ2-3
TGCGCCAGCCAACTAAGCGGGGGGCACTACAATGAGCAGTTCTTC,CASQLSGGHYNEQFF,TRBV5-1,-,TRBD2,TRBJ2-1
TGTGCCAGCAGCTCTTCGACGGTCACCGGGGAGCTGTTTTTT,CASSSSTVTGELFF,TRBV9,-,-,TRBJ2-2
TGTGCCAGTAGCTCGACAGGCAACGATCAGCCCCAGCATTTT,CASSSTGNDQPQHF,TRBV19,-,-,TRBJ1-5
TGTGCCAGCAGTTTATGGGGACAGAGGGCCGCGGGAGGCTACACCTTC,CASSLWGQRAAGGYTF,TRBV27,once,TRBD1,TRBJ1-2
TGTGCCAGTCCCGGGCGGGGCGCAGATACGCAGTATTTT,CASPGRGADTQYF,TRBV5-8,-,-,TRBJ2-3
TGTGCCAGCAGTGGGACAGGGGCCTCGCCCTACACCTTC,CASSGTGASPYTF,TRBV2,-,TRBD1,TRBJ1-2
TGTGCCAGCAGCGTGGGGGATGGCTACACCTTC,CASSVGDGYTF,TRBV3-1/TRBV3-2,-,-,TRBJ1-2
TGTGCCAGCAGCTTCGGGACAGGGTCAGGCAATGAGCAGTTCTTC,CASSFGTGSGNEQFF,TRBV7-2,-,TRBD1,TRBJ2-1
TGTGCTAGTGGCCGCTCCTTAGGGTTAAGATCGGCAGGTTATGAAAAACTGTTTTTT,CASGRSLGLRSAGYEKLFF,TRBV12-5,few,-,TRBJ1-4
TGTGCCAGCAGCGTTTGGACGGAGTCTCAGGTGAACACTGAAGCTTTCTTT,CASSVWTESQVNTEAFF,TRBV9,-,-,TRBJ1-1
TGTGCCAGCAGGACGGGACAGGGGACCACCGGGGAGCTGTTTTTT,CASRTGQGTTGELFF,TRBV6-5,-,TRBD1,TRBJ2-2
TGTGCCACCAGCATTGGCGGGGGATCCTACAATGAGCAGTTCTTC,CATSIGGGSYNEQFF,TRBV24-1,-,TRBD2,TRBJ2-1
TGCGCCAGCAGCCCCTCCCAGTTAGGGGATCAGCGTAATGGCTACACCTTC,CASSPSQLGDQRNGYTF,TRBV5-1,-,-,TRBJ1-2
TGTGCCAGCAGTTGGGATTACGAGGCCAATCAGCCCCAGCATTTT,CASSWDYEANQPQHF,TRBV28,-,-,TRBJ1-5
TGTGCCAGCAGCTTAACAGGGGACACTGAAGCTTTCTTT,CASSLTGDTEAFF,TRBV7-6,-,TRBD1,TRBJ1-1
TGTGCCACCAGCAGAACCGGGACAGGATCCTACAATGAGCAGTTCTTC,CATSRTGTGSYNEQFF,TRBV15,-,TRBD1,TRBJ2-1
TGTGCCAGCCGGGGACAGGGGGCGGGAAACACTGAAGCTTTCTTT,CASRGQGAGNTEAFF,TRBV6-5,-,TRBD1,TRBJ1-1
TGTGCCAGCAGCTTTCAGGGGACAGACCTGAACACTGAAGCTTTCTTT,CASSFQGTDLNTEAFF,TRBV7-8,-,TRBD1,TRBJ1-1
TGTGCCAGCAGTGAGCCGAGCACAGATACGCAGTATTTT,CASSEPSTDTQYF,TRBV6-1,-,-,TRBJ2-3
TGTGCCAGCAGCGTACGCACAGGGGACACGCAGTATTTT,CASSVRTGDTQYF,TRBV9,-,TRBD1,TRBJ2-3
TGTGCCAGCAGCCTTCGACCTGGGGGGGACCAGTACTTC,CASSLRPGGDQYF,TRBV12-3/TRBV12-4,-,TRBD2,TRBJ2-5
TGTGCCAGCAGTCCCTCTAACTATGGCTACACCTTC,CASSPSNYGYTF,TRBV28,once,-,TRBJ1-2
TGTGCCAGCAGCTATTCGTACAGGGTAGATCAATCACCCCTCCACTTT,CASSYSYRVDQSPLHF,TRBV11-2,-,-,TRBJ1-6
TGTGCCAGCAGCACCCCCGCTAACTATGGCTACACCTTC,CASSTPANYGYTF,TRBV21-1,-,-,TRBJ1-2
TGTGCCAGCTCATCTGGTAGCAATCAGCCCCAGCATTTT,CASSSGSNQPQHF,TRBV18,-,-,TRBJ1-5